Listed below are T cell receptor beta chains from one sample, sequenced in a study of cytomegalovirus exposure and HLA in healthy donors. Profiled with immunoSEQ multiplex PCR; TCRdb holds only in-frame clones, not every one. This table holds 150,000 to 200,000 clones, more than 65% found once. The sample was PBMCs. The receptors here all came from a man aged 18 to 30 in good health and CMV-seropositive. Each CDR3 is given with its conserved first and last residue. The D gene is left open where the match is weak. Rows may omit the clone size; those that give it use once, few, many or a size class.

j_call: TRBJ1-3; d_call: -; clone_size: -; v_call: TRBV9; cdr3_aa: CASSVDGLSGNTIYF; cdr3_nt: TGTGCCAGCAGCGTAGATGGCTTGTCTGGAAACACCATATATTTT
j_call: TRBJ2-1; d_call: -; clone_size: -; v_call: TRBV10-3; cdr3_aa: CAISDGGASGNEQFF; cdr3_nt: TGTGCCATCAGTGATGGGGGGGCTTCAGGCAATGAGCAGTTCTTC
j_call: TRBJ1-3; d_call: -; clone_size: -; v_call: TRBV6-1; cdr3_aa: CASTARGYGNTIYF; cdr3_nt: TGTGCCAGCACTGCCAGGGGCTATGGAAACACCATATATTTT
j_call: TRBJ2-7; d_call: -; clone_size: few; v_call: TRBV18; cdr3_aa: CASSPGLTYEQYF; cdr3_nt: TGTGCCAGCTCACCGGGACTGACCTACGAGCAGTACTTC
j_call: TRBJ1-3; d_call: TRBD1; clone_size: -; v_call: TRBV28; cdr3_aa: CASSLPTGGTLGNTIYF; cdr3_nt: TGTGCCAGCAGTTTACCGACAGGGGGAACCCTCGGAAACACCATATATTTT
j_call: TRBJ2-1; d_call: TRBD1; clone_size: -; v_call: TRBV4-1; cdr3_aa: CARPGQGRNEQFF; cdr3_nt: TGCGCCAGACCGGGACAGGGGCGCAATGAGCAGTTCTTC
j_call: TRBJ1-5; d_call: -; clone_size: -; v_call: TRBV5-5; cdr3_aa: CASSPETTFQPQHF; cdr3_nt: TGTGCCAGCAGTCCCGAGACAACCTTTCAGCCCCAGCATTTT
j_call: TRBJ1-4; d_call: -; clone_size: -; v_call: TRBV28; cdr3_aa: CASRTDNEKLFF; cdr3_nt: TGTGCCAGCCGGACAGATAATGAAAAACTGTTTTTT
j_call: TRBJ1-1; d_call: -; clone_size: -; v_call: TRBV10-3; cdr3_aa: CAISESGPTEAFF; cdr3_nt: TGTGCCATCAGTGAGTCTGGGCCCACTGAAGCTTTCTTT
j_call: TRBJ2-5; d_call: -; clone_size: -; v_call: TRBV5-1; cdr3_aa: CASSLGAHETQYF; cdr3_nt: TGCGCCAGCAGCTTGGGGGCCCATGAGACCCAGTACTTC
j_call: TRBJ2-7; d_call: TRBD1; clone_size: -; v_call: TRBV29-1; cdr3_aa: CSVEEGQGADREQYF; cdr3_nt: TGCAGCGTTGAAGAGGGACAGGGGGCTGATCGCGAGCAGTACTTC
j_call: TRBJ1-4; d_call: TRBD1; clone_size: -; v_call: TRBV11-2; cdr3_aa: CASSLAVSGGEKLFF; cdr3_nt: TGTGCCAGCAGCTTAGCGGTCTCAGGGGGTGAAAAACTGTTTTTT
j_call: TRBJ1-4; d_call: -; clone_size: -; v_call: TRBV27; cdr3_aa: CASSSYSTGGEKLFF; cdr3_nt: TGTGCCAGCAGTTCGTACAGTACCGGTGGGGAAAAACTGTTTTTT
j_call: TRBJ2-1; d_call: TRBD2; clone_size: -; v_call: TRBV6-6; cdr3_aa: CASSYGTSSSYNEQFF; cdr3_nt: TGTGCCAGCAGTTACGGGACTAGCTCCTCCTACAATGAGCAGTTCTTC
j_call: TRBJ1-1; d_call: -; clone_size: -; v_call: TRBV6-5; cdr3_aa: CASSYGRNTEAFF; cdr3_nt: TGTGCCAGCAGTTACGGGAGGAACACTGAAGCTTTCTTT
j_call: TRBJ2-3; d_call: -; clone_size: few; v_call: TRBV11-3; cdr3_aa: CASRAGYTDTQYF; cdr3_nt: TGTGCCAGCAGAGCAGGCTACACAGATACGCAGTATTTT
j_call: TRBJ2-1; d_call: -; clone_size: once; v_call: TRBV19; cdr3_aa: CASSRRRAETYNEQFF; cdr3_nt: TGTGCCAGTAGTAGAAGGAGGGCGGAAACCTACAATGAGCAGTTCTTC
j_call: TRBJ2-5; d_call: TRBD1; clone_size: -; v_call: TRBV9; cdr3_aa: CASSARPTGGGGETQYF; cdr3_nt: TGTGCCAGCAGCGCGCGCCCGACAGGGGGCGGTGGAGAGACCCAGTACTTC
j_call: TRBJ1-1; d_call: -; clone_size: -; v_call: TRBV18; cdr3_aa: CASSPGGQNTEAFF; cdr3_nt: TGTGCCAGCTCACCAGGGGGCCAGAACACTGAAGCTTTCTTT
j_call: TRBJ1-2; d_call: -; clone_size: -; v_call: TRBV5-1; cdr3_aa: CASSLGGQTYGYTF; cdr3_nt: TGCGCCAGCAGCTTAGGAGGACAGACTTATGGCTACACCTTC
j_call: TRBJ2-1; d_call: TRBD2; clone_size: -; v_call: TRBV7-6; cdr3_aa: CASSPGLAGLSSYNEQFF; cdr3_nt: TGTGCCAGCAGCCCGGGACTAGCGGGATTAAGCTCCTACAATGAGCAGTTCTTC
j_call: TRBJ1-1; d_call: TRBD1; clone_size: -; v_call: TRBV11-2; cdr3_aa: CASSSTGEANTEAFF; cdr3_nt: TGTGCCAGCAGCTCGACAGGGGAGGCGAACACTGAAGCTTTCTTT
j_call: TRBJ2-7; d_call: -; clone_size: -; v_call: TRBV6-1; cdr3_aa: CASDSSYEQYF; cdr3_nt: TGTGCCAGCGACAGCTCCTACGAGCAGTACTTC
j_call: TRBJ1-1; d_call: -; clone_size: -; v_call: TRBV6-5; cdr3_aa: CASSYVGGLTEAFF; cdr3_nt: TGTGCCAGCAGTTACGTTGGCGGTCTGACTGAAGCTTTCTTT
j_call: TRBJ2-7; d_call: -; clone_size: -; v_call: TRBV9; cdr3_aa: CASSVVTSGEQYF; cdr3_nt: TGTGCCAGCAGCGTAGTGACATCTGGCGAGCAGTACTTC
j_call: TRBJ1-1; d_call: -; clone_size: few; v_call: TRBV10-2; cdr3_aa: CASSEAQGLGNTEAFF; cdr3_nt: TGCGCCAGCAGTGAGGCTCAGGGCCTAGGGAACACTGAAGCTTTCTTT
j_call: TRBJ1-2; d_call: -; clone_size: -; v_call: TRBV9; cdr3_aa: CASSNQQLTLNYGYTF; cdr3_nt: TGTGCCAGCAGCAACCAACAGCTTACACTTAACTATGGCTACACCTTC
j_call: TRBJ2-7; d_call: -; clone_size: few; v_call: TRBV9; cdr3_aa: CASSVDGRAYEQYF; cdr3_nt: TGTGCCAGCAGCGTAGATGGCAGGGCCTACGAGCAGTACTTC
j_call: TRBJ2-1; d_call: TRBD2; clone_size: -; v_call: TRBV9; cdr3_aa: CASSVDVLAGVNEQFF; cdr3_nt: TGTGCCAGCAGCGTAGATGTACTAGCGGGAGTCAATGAGCAGTTCTTC
j_call: TRBJ2-3; d_call: TRBD2; clone_size: -; v_call: TRBV7-9; cdr3_aa: CASSFGLVGGSTDTQYF; cdr3_nt: TGTGCCAGCAGCTTCGGACTAGTGGGGGGGAGCACAGATACGCAGTATTTT
j_call: TRBJ1-4; d_call: -; clone_size: -; v_call: TRBV28; cdr3_aa: CASSSPSAPVEKLFF; cdr3_nt: TGTGCCAGCAGCTCTCCTAGCGCCCCGGTGGAAAAACTGTTTTTT
j_call: TRBJ1-1; d_call: -; clone_size: -; v_call: TRBV6-1; cdr3_aa: CASRRGGSNTEAFF; cdr3_nt: TGTGCCAGCAGGCGAGGGGGATCTAACACTGAAGCTTTCTTT
j_call: TRBJ2-5; d_call: TRBD2; clone_size: -; v_call: TRBV10-3; cdr3_aa: CAISGPGGAVKETQYF; cdr3_nt: TGTGCCATCAGTGGACCCGGGGGGGCGGTGAAAGAGACCCAGTACTTC
j_call: TRBJ1-5; d_call: -; clone_size: -; v_call: TRBV6-6; cdr3_aa: CASSYGQSNQPQHF; cdr3_nt: TGTGCCAGCAGTTACGGCCAGAGCAATCAGCCCCAGCATTTT
j_call: TRBJ2-7; d_call: -; clone_size: -; v_call: TRBV7-8; cdr3_aa: CASSLDPGDEQYF; cdr3_nt: TGTGCCAGCAGCTTAGACCCGGGAGACGAGCAGTACTTC
j_call: TRBJ1-4; d_call: TRBD1; clone_size: -; v_call: TRBV7-8; cdr3_aa: CASSLRGATNEKLFF; cdr3_nt: TGTGCCAGCAGCCTCAGGGGGGCAACTAATGAAAAACTGTTTTTT
j_call: TRBJ2-7; d_call: -; clone_size: -; v_call: TRBV7-2; cdr3_aa: CASSLGGRLYEQYF; cdr3_nt: TGTGCCAGCAGCTTAGGTGGCAGACTGTACGAGCAGTACTTC
j_call: TRBJ2-7; d_call: TRBD2; clone_size: -; v_call: TRBV30; cdr3_aa: CAWSRASGSFYEQYF; cdr3_nt: TGTGCCTGGAGTAGGGCTAGCGGGAGTTTCTACGAGCAGTACTTC
j_call: TRBJ1-2; d_call: TRBD1; clone_size: -; v_call: TRBV27; cdr3_aa: CASSSTGNGGYTF; cdr3_nt: TGTGCCAGCAGTTCGACAGGGAATGGCGGCTACACCTTC